The present T cell receptor (beta chain) was sequenced within a study of identical twins. Study-wide findings and caveats: Twins shared beta out-of-frame sequences in excess, but this excess was weaker.

The CDR3 is 14 amino acids. The ends were cut back, 1 base at V and 6 bases at J, with 10 bases in the middle. Germline loops: CDR1 LGHNA, CDR2 YNFKEQ. Unique molecular identifiers were present on the cDNA, and a universal primer site came from template switching. Each CDR3 protein gets one entry after TCRdb re-called the 5' RACE reads with MiXCR. The data hold 1.5 million or so distinct CDR3 sequences, with 32% observed a single time. This clonotype has a handful of counts. Its antigen remains unknown. The sample was cord blood. The chain links TRBV4-2 to TRBJ2-4; D is ambiguous. This clonotype originated in a newborn girl in good health. CDR3 DNA: TGTGCCAGCAGCCAAGTGAGTGCGCCAAACATTCAGTACTTC. As protein: CASSQVSAPNIQYF.